A single sample gave rise to the 30 T cell receptor beta chains below, sequenced in a study of T cell clonotyping in hematopoietic cell transplantation. The time point was: recipient sample about 28 days before transplant, after cytoreduction. TCRdb's table, derived via immunoSEQ multiplex PCR, lists solely in-frame clones and lacks some. The table lists some 49,000 clones, more than 75% of them singletons, with about 6.1% in the top ten. The source was peripheral blood mononuclear cells, collected before stem cell transplant. All receptors derive from a man aged 60 to 75 with biphenotypic leukemia. Some clones in this sample may be carry-over from other donors' samples.

The chain has TRBV27 and TRBJ2-2; 10 nucleotides line up with TRBD2. Germline CDR1 and CDR2: MNHEY and SMNVEV (reference sequence). Losses at the gene ends were 6 bases for V and 3 bases for J; bases not matched to a gene: 7. This CDR3 is 16 amino acids long. The CDR3 bases are TGTGCCAGCAGCCCCGGGACTAGCGTATACACCGGGGAGCTGTTTTTT. Translation: CASSPGTSVYTGELFF.

The V and J genes are TRBV7-9 and TRBJ2-3; 8 positions match TRBD2. Per the germline V gene, CDR1 is SEHNR and CDR2 is FQNEAQ (reference sequence). The CDR3 sequence is 19 residues long. V was pared by 1 base and J by 2 bases, with 14 bases of the junction left unmatched. CDR3 sequence: CASSLGASGSLTNTDTQYF. DNA for the CDR3: TGTGCCAGCAGCTTAGGTGCTAGCGGGTCCCTGACAAACACAGATACGCAGTATTTT.

The rearrangement joins TRBV28 to TRBJ2-7, with 14 positions matching TRBD2. The CDR3 spans 15 residues. Trimming removed 6 bases from V and 7 bases from J; junction bases left unmatched: 8. Per the germline V gene, CDR1 is MDHEN and CDR2 is SYDVKM. The CDR3 DNA is TGTGCCAGCAGGGGGGGACTAGCGGGAGTTGAAGAGCAGTACTTC. Protein sequence: CASRGGLAGVEEQYF.

V is TRBV27 and J is TRBJ2-4; D remains unclear. This CDR3 contains 12 residues. Germline V gene lookup returns CDR1 MNHEY and CDR2 SMNVEV (reference sequence). Deletions cut 0 bases from V and 6 bases from J, with 3 bases between. As DNA, the CDR3 is TGTGCCAGCAGTTTATCCGGAAACATTCAGTACTTC. Translation gives CASSLSGNIQYF.

The V and J genes are TRBV4-2 and TRBJ2-1, with 9 bases matching TRBD1. The CDR3 sequence is 14 residues long. With 3 bases clipped from V and 11 bases from J, the junction kept 8 bases outside the gene matches. From germline, CDR1 is LGHNA and CDR2 YNFKEQ. The CDR3: CASSHNYGTGKQFF. The DNA of the CDR3 is TGTGCCAGCAGCCACAATTACGGGACAGGGAAGCAGTTCTTC.

V and J are TRBV28 and TRBJ1-5; weak D call: TRBD1 (5 bases). V was pared by 6 bases and J by 9 bases, with 12 bases between. This CDR3 has 12 amino acids. CDR1 and CDR2 from the germline V gene are MDHEN and SYDVKM. CDR3 DNA sequence: TGTGCCAGCAGCCACCATGGGGGGCCCCAGCATTTT. It yields the protein CASSHHGGPQHF.

In DNA, the CDR3 is TGTGCCAGCTCGGCAGGGGGCGATCAGCCCCAGCATTTT. This translates into CASSAGGDQPQHF. The V and J genes are TRBV28 and TRBJ1-5, with 8 positions matching TRBD1. Trimming cost V 8 bases and J 5 bases; bases outside gene matches: 5. This CDR3 is built from 13 residues. Germline CDR1 and CDR2: MDHEN and SYDVKM.

V gene TRBV5-1 combines with J gene TRBJ2-7; tentatively, D is TRBD1 or TRBD2 (5 bases each). Deletions cut 1 base from V and 3 bases from J, with 11 bases between. The CDR3 is 14 residues long. CDR1 SGHRS and CDR2 YFSETQ come from the germline V gene. The CDR3 spells CASSLTGPNYEQYF. The CDR3 DNA follows: TGCGCCAGCAGCTTGACGGGACCGAACTACGAGCAGTACTTC.

This rearrangement joins TRBV7-2 to TRBJ1-4; D unclear. The CDR3 is 13 amino acids. Germline lookup yields CDR1 SGHTA and CDR2 FQGNSA. V gave up 1 base and J gave up 7 bases, with 7 bases separating them. As DNA, the CDR3 is TGTGCCAGCAGCTTAGGGGTACGTGAAAAACTGTTTTTT. It is translated as CASSLGVREKLFF.

The V and J genes are TRBV19 and TRBJ2-7; TRBD1 matches at 7 bases. J gave up 2 bases and V 3 bases, and 7 bases lay outside the gene matches. Germline V lookup: CDR1 LNHDA, CDR2 SQIVND (reference sequence). This CDR3 contains 15 residues. As DNA, the CDR3 is TGTGCCAGTAGTATGAGACAGGGTCCTACCTACGAGCAGTACTTC. Its translation is CASSMRQGPTYEQYF.

The CDR3 DNA is TGTGCCAGCAGTTTCAGGGTGTATCAGCCCCAGCATTTT. This translates into CASSFRVYQPQHF. The chain links TRBV28 to TRBJ1-5, with D possibly TRBD1 on 5 matching bases. The CDR3 is made up of 13 amino acids. The ends were cut back, 3 bases at V and 5 bases at J, with 8 bases in the middle. Germline assignment: CDR1 MDHEN and CDR2 SYDVKM.

The V gene is TRBV7-9, the J gene TRBJ2-7; D may be TRBD1 (5 bases). V lost 1 base to trimming and J lost 6 bases, with 13 bases between them. The CDR3 extends over 14 amino acids. CDR1 SEHNR and CDR2 FQNEAQ come from the germline V gene (reference sequence). The CDR3, as DNA: TGTGCCAGCAGCTTAGAGGGCAGGGTCCGCGAGCAGTACTTC. This gives the protein CASSLEGRVREQYF.

The rearrangement links TRBV2 to TRBJ2-1; 13 bases match TRBD2. Trimming cost V 6 bases and J 3 bases; bases outside gene matches: 5. This CDR3 is built from 16 residues. CDR1 SNHLY and CDR2 FYNNEI come from the germline V gene. CDR3 DNA sequence: TGTGCCAGCAGGGAGAGGACTAGCGGGAGCTACAATGAGCAGTTCTTC. This translates into CASRERTSGSYNEQFF.

This clone was observed once. This rearrangement joins TRBV15 to TRBJ2-7; maybe TRBD2 (6 bases). The CDR3 has 15 amino acids. Trimming took off 4 bases at V and 3 bases at J, with 16 bases between the two ends. The germline V gene encodes CDR1 LNHNV and CDR2 YYDKDF (reference sequence). The CDR3 here is CATSTRAAGGYEQYF. The DNA for the CDR3 is TGTGCCACCAGCACCCGAGCTGCCGGGGGCTACGAGCAGTACTTC.

V usage is TRBV19 and J usage is TRBJ1-4; no clear D gene. The germline CDR1 and CDR2 sequences are LNHDA and SQIVND (reference sequence). This CDR3 has 14 amino acids. Trimming removed 4 bases from V and 8 bases from J, with 14 bases in between. The CDR3 region has the DNA TGTGCCAGTAGTAGTGGTGCCCCCAACGAAAAACTGTTTTTT. Its protein product is CASSSGAPNEKLFF.

The chain combines TRBV14 with TRBJ2-5; D unclear. Trimming shortened V by 0 bases and J by 5 bases, and 7 bases separated the two germline ends. The CDR3 loop spans 13 amino acids. Germline V gene data show CDR1 as SGHDN and CDR2 as FVKESK. The CDR3 reads CASSQEIRETQYF. CDR3 DNA sequence: TGTGCCAGCAGCCAAGAAATACGGGAGACCCAGTACTTC.

The chain joins TRBV5-6 to TRBJ1-4; D gene unclear. V was clipped by 0 bases and J by 7 bases, with 7 bases between them. CDR1 and CDR2 from the germline V gene are SGHDT and YYEEEE. The CDR3 is made up of 13 amino acids. CDR3 residues: CASSLAGGEKLFF. DNA of the CDR3: TGTGCCAGCAGCTTGGCTGGAGGTGAAAAACTGTTTTTT. The full variable domain, rest sourced from reference TRBV5-6 and TRBJ1-4, is DAGVTQSPTHLIKTRGQQVTLRCSPKSGHDTVSWYQQALGQGPQFIFQYYEEEERQRGNFPDRFSGHQFPNYSSELNVNALLLGDSALYLCASSLAGGEKLFFGSGTQLSVL.

This chain links TRBV30 with TRBJ1-2; possibly TRBD1 for D (6 bases). Trimming stripped 4 bases from V and 6 bases from J, with 18 bases between. The length of the CDR3 is 14 residues. The germline V gene has CDR1 GTSNPN and CDR2 SVGIG (reference sequence). The CDR3 DNA reads as TGTGCCTGGAATTCGGGGGGCGAAGGCCATGGCTACACCTTC. Its translation: CAWNSGGEGHGYTF.

The gene calls are TRBV28 and TRBJ1-1; D remains unclear. Germline CDR1 MDHEN, CDR2 SYDVKM. The CDR3 is made up of 14 amino acids. V was pared by 3 bases and J by 4 bases, with 12 bases between. DNA for the CDR3: TGTGCCAGCAGTTTGAGCCCCTGGGGCACTGAAGCTTTCTTT. Protein sequence: CASSLSPWGTEAFF.

The genes are TRBV27 and TRBJ1-1; the D is unclear. V lost 6 bases and J 11 bases, leaving 19 bases between the germline ends. Germline lookup yields CDR1 MNHEY and CDR2 SMNVEV (reference sequence). CDR3 length equals 13 residues. The CDR3, as DNA: TGTGCCAGCAGCCCTCTCCGGGATAAGCTGGCTTTCTTT. This translates into CASSPLRDKLAFF.

This chain links TRBV27 with TRBJ2-4, with 8 bases identical to TRBD1. V dropped 4 bases and J dropped 6; count of bases not matched to a gene: 11. Germline values: CDR1 MNHEY, CDR2 SMNVEV (reference sequence). There are 16 residues in the CDR3. Written as DNA, the CDR3 is TGTGCCAGCAGTTCTCCCAGGGGGCCCGGCCCAAACATTCAGTACTTC. This codes for CASSSPRGPGPNIQYF.

J is TRBJ2-7 and V is TRBV10-2, with D possibly being TRBD1 (5 bases). The CDR3 loop spans 12 amino acids. Germline V gene data show CDR1 as WSHSY and CDR2 as SAAADI. V was trimmed by 5 bases and J by 4 bases, leaving 9 bases between them. CDR3 DNA: TGCGCCAGCAGTAAGGGGTATTACGAGCAGTACTTC. Its translation is CASSKGYYEQYF.

The J gene is TRBJ1-5, the V gene TRBV7-2; the D gene is possibly TRBD1 (5 bases). The germline V gene has CDR1 SGHTA and CDR2 FQGNSA. V lost 1 base, J lost 5 bases, and 6 bases lay in between. The CDR3 extends over 13 amino acids. The CDR3 DNA reads as TGTGCCAGCAGCTTAGAGGGGTATCAGCCCCAGCATTTT. As protein: CASSLEGYQPQHF.

This clone was detected only once. The chain employs TRBV7-9 and TRBJ1-4, with D maybe TRBD1 (5 bases). CDR1 SEHNR and CDR2 FQNEAQ come from the germline V gene (reference sequence). The V end lost 5 bases, the J end lost 0 bases, and 16 bases lay between the germline ends. The CDR3 runs 17 residues. CDR3 sequence (DNA): TGTGCCAGCAGCGCCAAGGCCTCGGGGGCAACTAATGAAAAACTGTTTTTT. This sequence encodes CASSAKASGATNEKLFF.

The chain has TRBV30 and TRBJ1-4; D is uncertain. This CDR3 comprises 11 residues. Trimming took 6 bases from V and 7 from J, leaving 9 bases between them. Germline assignment: CDR1 GTSNPN and CDR2 SVGIG (reference sequence). CDR3 residues: CACRSREKLFF. The CDR3, as DNA: TGTGCCTGTAGGAGTCGTGAAAAACTGTTTTTT.

The chain links TRBV2 to TRBJ1-4; D remains ambiguous. Germline V gene lookup returns CDR1 SNHLY and CDR2 FYNNEI. This CDR3 region has 12 residues. V was shortened by 7 bases and J by 7 bases, with 10 bases between the two germline ends. The CDR3 here is CASTRAGEKLFF. The CDR3 nucleotides are TGTGCCAGCACGAGGGCAGGTGAAAAACTGTTTTTT.

This chain links TRBV30 with TRBJ1-1; 11 nucleotides match TRBD1. Germline lookup yields CDR1 GTSNPN and CDR2 SVGIG (reference sequence). The V segment lost 2 bases and the J segment 7 bases; nucleotides outside the gene matches: 6. The CDR3 runs to 14 residues. CDR3 protein: CAWSPRTGGDEAFF. The CDR3 DNA reads as TGTGCCTGGAGTCCAAGGACAGGGGGCGATGAAGCTTTCTTT.

The chain employs TRBV5-1 and TRBJ2-5; 7 nucleotides align to TRBD1. V lost 4 bases to trimming and J lost 5 bases; unmatched junction nucleotides: 11. The CDR3 contains 15 residues. CDR1 is SGHRS and CDR2 is YFSETQ in the germline V gene. DNA for the CDR3: TGCGCCAGCAGCAAGAAGACAGGGTCAAAGGAGACCCAGTACTTC. Translating gives CASSKKTGSKETQYF.

This clone occurred a few times. The V gene is TRBV30, the J gene TRBJ1-1, with TRBD1 as a possible D gene (5 bases). V lost 4 bases and J lost 5, with 17 bases in between. CDR1 and CDR2 from the germline V gene are GTSNPN and SVGIG (reference sequence). This CDR3 region has 14 residues. The CDR3 protein is CAWTGQAGRTEAFF. The CDR3 coding sequence is TGTGCCTGGACCGGCCAAGCAGGGCGGACTGAAGCTTTCTTT. The full variable domain, its missing parts supplied by reference TRBV30 and TRBJ1-1, is SQTIHQWPATLVQPVGSPLSLECTVEGTSNPNLYWYRQAAGRGLQLLFYSVGIGQISSEVPQNLSASRPQDRQFILSSKKLLLSDSGFYLCAWTGQAGRTEAFFGQGTRLTVV.

The rearrangement uses TRBV27 and TRBJ2-7; TRBD1 is a possible D gene (6 bases). Germline V gene data show CDR1 as MNHEY and CDR2 as SMNVEV (reference sequence). Trimming left V 0 bases short and J 5 bases short, with 14 bases between. This CDR3 region has 15 residues. CDR3: CASSLSAGVPHEQYF. CDR3 in DNA: TGTGCCAGCAGTTTATCGGCAGGGGTACCCCACGAGCAGTACTTC.